One sample yielded the 23 T cell receptor beta chains listed below, sequenced in a study of metastatic and nonmetastatic thyroid tumors. TCRdb reanalyzed the PCR reads with MiXCR. The data contain 39,000 or so clones, roughly half of them singletons. Thyroid surgery took place with no prior treatment in any patient. Source material: tumor tissue. All receptors come from a male donor with papillary thyroid cancer or a benign thyroid nodule (not recorded which). Some clones in this sample may be carry-over from other donors' samples.

This clone occurred a few times. The V call is TRBV27, the J call TRBJ2-5, with a tentative D call TRBD1 (6 bases). The CDR3 totals 17 residues. CDR1 MNHEY and CDR2 SMNVEV come from the germline V gene (reference sequence). V was clipped by 8 bases and J by 2 bases, with 24 bases between them. This CDR3 reads CASVVIWEQGPQETQYF. DNA of the CDR3: TGTGCCAGCGTGGTCATTTGGGAGCAGGGGCCACAAGAGACCCAGTACTTC.

The gene calls are TRBV18 and TRBJ2-5; tentative D call: TRBD2 (6 bases). The J call may be wrong; the DNA end is better matched by TRBJ2-4. This CDR3 is 14 amino acids long. CDR1 is KGHSH, CDR2 LQKENI, per germline. The CDR3 protein is CASSPGGIVDIQYF. The CDR3, as DNA: TGTGCCAGCTCACCTGGGGGGATCGTGGACATTCAGTACTTC.

V is TRBV24-1 and J is TRBJ1-2; the D is unclear. CDR1 is KGHDR and CDR2 is SFDVKD in the germline V gene. The CDR3 contains 13 residues. V lost 7 bases to trimming and J lost 5 bases, with 13 bases between them. CDR3 region: CATSKGVGYGYTF. CDR3 coding DNA: TGTGCCACCAGCAAGGGTGTCGGGTATGGCTACACCTTC.

The chain employs TRBV11-2 and TRBJ2-2, with D hard to call. The length of the CDR3 is 14 residues. Germline V CDR1 and CDR2: SGHAT, FQNNGV. The germline V and J ends were trimmed by 5 bases and 6 bases, with 13 bases remaining between them. DNA for the CDR3: TGTGCCAGCAGCATTTCGGGCCTGGCCGGGGAGCTGTTTTTT. It yields the protein CASSISGLAGELFF.

The chain uses TRBV11-2 and TRBJ2-7; D is uncertain. The CDR3 runs 12 residues. V was clipped by 1 base and J by 6 bases, with 7 bases between them. Germline CDR1 is SGHAT and CDR2 is FQNNGV. The CDR3: CASSLVVGEQYF. DNA for the CDR3: TGTGCCAGCAGCTTAGTCGTGGGCGAGCAGTACTTC.

The chain couples TRBV20-1 to TRBJ2-7; 11 nucleotides agree with TRBD2. In germline, CDR1 is DFQATT, CDR2 SNEGSKA (reference sequence). Trimming cost V 0 bases and J 4 bases; bases outside gene matches: 5. The CDR3 sequence is 15 residues long. Written as DNA, the CDR3 is TGCAGTGCTAGAGATCCGACTAGCGGGGAATACGAGCAGTACTTC. Protein product: CSARDPTSGEYEQYF.

This clone showed up just a few times. This rearrangement joins TRBV27 to TRBJ2-7; D is unresolved. CDR1 and CDR2 from the germline V gene are MNHEY and SMNVEV (reference sequence). The CDR3 is 12 residues long. The V gene lost 5 bases and the J gene lost 2 bases, with 7 bases spanning the gap. CDR3 coding DNA: TGTGCCAGCAGTCCTGCCCCCTACGAGCAGTACTTC. Translating it yields CASSPAPYEQYF.

The rearrangement links TRBV5-1 to TRBJ1-6, with 10 bases aligning to TRBD1. The CDR3 runs 16 residues. Trimming removed 0 bases from V and 3 bases from J; junction bases left unmatched: 0. Germline loops: CDR1 SGHRS, CDR2 YFSETQ. The CDR3 here is CASSLGTGGYNSPLHF. The CDR3 nucleotides read TGCGCCAGCAGCTTGGGGACAGGGGGCTATAATTCACCCCTCCACTTT.

The chain uses TRBV30 and TRBJ2-6; D tentatively reads TRBD1 or TRBD2 (5 bases each). V lost 3 bases and J 2 bases, leaving 11 bases between the germline ends. CDR1 GTSNPN and CDR2 SVGIG come from the germline V gene (reference sequence). CDR3 length: 15 amino acids. The CDR3 reads CAWRSGGPGANVLTF. The CDR3, as DNA: TGTGCCTGGAGAAGTGGGGGTCCTGGGGCCAACGTCCTGACTTTC. The entire variable domain, with the rest obtained from reference TRBV30 and TRBJ2-6, is as follows: SQTIHQWPATLVQPVGSPLSLECTVEGTSNPNLYWYRQAAGRGLQLLFYSVGIGQISSEVPQNLSASRPQDRQFILSSKKLLLSDSGFYLCAWRSGGPGANVLTFGAGSRLTVL.

The rearrangement uses TRBV15 and TRBJ2-7; 13 nucleotides align to TRBD2. The germline CDR1 and CDR2 sequences are LNHNV and YYDKDF (reference sequence). The CDR3 has 16 residues. With 2 bases clipped from V and 4 bases from J, the junction kept 5 bases outside the gene matches. CDR3 sequence reads: CATSRPGLAGEYEQYF. The CDR3 DNA is TGTGCCACCAGCAGACCCGGACTAGCGGGAGAGTACGAGCAGTACTTC.

This clone was seen a few times. The rearrangement uses TRBV6-5 and TRBJ1-1; D call uncertain. V gave up 0 bases and J gave up 3 bases, with 11 bases separating them. The CDR3 length is 15 residues. CDR1 and CDR2 from the germline V gene are MNHEY and SVGAGI. In DNA form, the CDR3 reads TGTGCCAGCAGTTACTCTCCGGCATGGGACACTGAAGCTTTCTTT. This encodes CASSYSPAWDTEAFF.

This clone has only a few counts. The chain couples TRBV27 to TRBJ2-7; D unclear. Between the trimmed V and J ends, which lost 4 bases and 4 bases, there was a span of 17 bases. CDR1 is MNHEY, CDR2 SMNVEV, per germline (reference sequence). This CDR3 is 15 amino acids long. CDR3 DNA: TGTGCCAGCAGTTCCGCAGCAGCGAAAGCGTACGAGCAGTACTTC. Translated: CASSSAAAKAYEQYF.

This chain joins TRBV30 and TRBJ1-1, with D unresolved. CDR3 size: 13 residues. Trimming took off 3 bases at V and 5 bases at J, with 13 bases between the two ends. CDR1 and CDR2 from the germline V gene are GTSNPN and SVGIG (reference sequence). This CDR3 reads CAWRSSVWTEAFF. CDR3 DNA sequence: TGTGCCTGGAGGAGTTCGGTATGGACTGAAGCTTTCTTT.

This clone was counted a few times. The J gene is TRBJ2-7, the V gene TRBV6-4; 8 bases map to TRBD1. V was pared by 8 bases and J by 4 bases, with 10 bases of the junction left unmatched. The germline CDR1 and CDR2 sequences are MRHNA and SNTAGT. The CDR3 length is 14 residues. The CDR3 nucleotides are TGTGCCAGCGTGCGAGGACAGGGTTTATACGAGCAGTACTTC. Encoded protein: CASVRGQGLYEQYF.

The chain uses TRBV5-4 and TRBJ1-1; a weak D match, TRBD1 (6 bases). Germline V lookup: CDR1 SGHNT, CDR2 YYREEE (reference sequence). The V end lost 0 bases, the J end lost 5 bases, and 11 bases lay between the germline ends. This CDR3 has 14 amino acids. The CDR3, as DNA: TGTGCCAGCAGCTTGGGACAGGAGGGGACTGAAGCTTTCTTT. Protein sequence: CASSLGQEGTEAFF.

This clone has more than one count but fewer than ten. The V call is TRBV6-1, the J call TRBJ1-3; no definite D call. V was pared by 1 base and J by 0 bases, with 7 bases between. This CDR3 region has 15 residues. Germline V gene lookup returns CDR1 MNHNS and CDR2 SASEGT. CDR3 coding DNA: TGTGCCAGCAGTGAAGGACCATTCTCTGGAAACACCATATATTTT. Translating gives CASSEGPFSGNTIYF.

The chain uses TRBV6-1 and TRBJ2-3; D possibly corresponds to TRBD2 (6 bases). This CDR3 region has 13 residues. V lost 4 bases and J 6 bases, leaving 11 bases between the germline ends. Germline V lookup: CDR1 MNHNS, CDR2 SASEGT. CDR3 DNA sequence: TGTGCCAGCAGTGTTACTAGCCCGGATACGCAGTATTTT. Translation: CASSVTSPDTQYF.

The V and J genes are TRBV5-1 and TRBJ2-7, with D maybe TRBD1 (6 bases). Germline CDR1 SGHRS, CDR2 YFSETQ. The CDR3 loop spans 12 amino acids. The V end lost 5 bases, the J end lost 3 bases, and 9 bases lay between the germline ends. The chain's CDR3 is CASSLGHYEQYF. The DNA for the CDR3 is TGCGCCAGCAGTCTGGGACACTACGAGCAGTACTTC.

The table lists this clone with a count of one. The V gene is TRBV11-2, the J gene TRBJ2-6, with D possibly TRBD2 on 5 matching bases. V dropped 1 base and J dropped 9 bases, with 13 bases sitting between them. CDR3 size: 15 residues. Germline CDR1 is SGHAT and CDR2 is FQNNGV. CDR3 nucleotide sequence: TGTGCCAGCAGCTTAGTGGGTCCTCGGGACAACGTCCTGACTTTC. Translating gives CASSLVGPRDNVLTF.

V usage is TRBV12-3 or TRBV12-4 and J usage is TRBJ1-2, with a tentative D call TRBD1 (5 bases). V gave up 5 bases and J gave up 6 bases, with 19 bases separating them. The length of the CDR3 is 15 residues. This CDR3 reads CASSPPGAGRNGYTF. The CDR3 DNA sequence: TGTGCCAGCAGTCCTCCTGGGGCAGGGAGGAATGGCTACACCTTC.

V gene TRBV24-1 combines with J gene TRBJ2-2; no clear D gene. The CDR3 runs 12 residues. Germline V CDR1 and CDR2: KGHDR, SFDVKD. Trimming took off 7 bases at V and 7 bases at J, with 9 bases between the two ends. CDR3 sequence (DNA): TGTGCCACCAGGGGATCTGGCGGGGAGCTGTTTTTT. Protein sequence: CATRGSGGELFF.

This sequence joins TRBV11-2 and TRBJ2-3; 7 nucleotides line up with TRBD1. With V trimmed by 5 bases and J by 2 bases, 13 bases remained unmatched. The CDR3 extends over 17 amino acids. Germline V lookup: CDR1 SGHAT, CDR2 FQNNGV. CDR3 in amino acids: CASSPYDRAPSTDTQYF. The CDR3, as DNA: TGTGCCAGCAGCCCATACGACAGGGCTCCTTCCACAGATACGCAGTATTTT.

The CDR3 nucleotides are TGCGCCAGCAGCCAAGCTGATGGGCAGGGGGGAAAACTGTTTTTT. It yields the protein CASSQADGQGGKLFF. The J gene is TRBJ1-4, the V gene TRBV4-3, with 7 bases lining up with TRBD1. The germline V gene has CDR1 LGHNA and CDR2 YSLEER. The CDR3 is 15 residues long. The V gene end was trimmed by 1 base and the J gene end by 10 bases; junction bases not matched to a gene: 9.